The rows below give T cell receptor beta chains drawn from one sample of a study of T cells after yellow fever vaccination. MiXCR, applied by TCRdb to the 5' RACE reads, yields one record per CDR3 protein. The sample lists 500,000 to 650,000 distinct CDR3 sequences; 17% were seen once. Sequencing was performed on PBMCs, taken 5 days after the first yellow fever vaccination. These receptors were collected from a man younger than 30 who received the YFV17D yellow fever vaccine. The CDR3 runs from the conserved cysteine through the conserved F or W. A D gene is named only where the DNA matches it firmly. Clone size is shown for a subset of rows, as once, few, many or a class of expanded clone.

>TRBV10-2|NA|TRBJ2-7|TRBD2
TGCGCCAGCAGTGGCGCGGGGGGCCTCCTCTTGGAGCAGTACTTC
CASSGAGGLLLEQYF
>TRBV6-6|many|TRBJ2-1|NA
TGTGCCAGCAGCTCGATATACGAGCAGTTCTTC
CASSSIYEQFF
>TRBV5-5|NA|TRBJ1-5|NA
TGTGCCAGCAGCTTGGTAGGGCAGGTCGTCACTCAGCCCCAGCATTTT
CASSLVGQVVTQPQHF
>TRBV11-2|NA|TRBJ2-7|TRBD2
TGTGCCAGCAGCCATGGGGCTAGCGGGGGTATCGGTGCCTCCTACGAGCAGTACTTC
CASSHGASGGIGASYEQYF
>TRBV7-2|few|TRBJ2-7|NA
TGTGCCAGCAGCTTAACCCCCCGCGAGCAGTACTTC
CASSLTPREQYF
>TRBV3-1|NA|TRBJ2-7|TRBD1
TGTGCCACCTGCCAAGTGGTAGGGGGTTCAGGGGGCGGAACCTACGAGCAGTACTTC
CATCQVVGGSGGGTYEQYF
>TRBV4-1|many|TRBJ1-6|NA
TGCGCCAGCAGCCAAGACTATAATTCACCCCTCCACTTT
CASSQDYNSPLHF
>TRBV6-2/TRBV6-3|NA|TRBJ2-5|NA
TGTGCCAGCACCTCAGTAGGCCAAGAGACCCAGTACTTC
CASTSVGQETQYF
>TRBV7-6|many|TRBJ2-7|TRBD2
TGTGCCAGCAGCTTAACGACTAGCGGGGGCCACTACGAGCAGTACTTC
CASSLTTSGGHYEQYF
>TRBV5-4|few|TRBJ1-1|NA
TGTGCCAGCAGCTTGGCCTTCAACACTGAAGCTTTCTTT
CASSLAFNTEAFF
>TRBV9|NA|TRBJ2-3|NA
TGTGCCAGCAGCGTAGATCAGGAAGATACGCAGTATTTT
CASSVDQEDTQYF
>TRBV28|NA|TRBJ1-5|NA
TGTGCCAGCACCATGGGGCAAAGCAATCAGCCCCAGCATTTT
CASTMGQSNQPQHF
>TRBV28|few|TRBJ1-2|TRBD1
TGTGCCAGCAGTTCAGTTGGGACAGGCTCGTACACCTTC
CASSSVGTGSYTF
>TRBV27|few|TRBJ2-7|NA
TGTGCCAGCAGTTTATCGGCCGTGCCCCTAAACTACGAGCAGTACTTC
CASSLSAVPLNYEQYF
>TRBV29-1|NA|TRBJ1-2|NA
TGCAGCGTTCACTCCCAGGGGAACTATGGCTACACCTTC
CSVHSQGNYGYTF
>TRBV5-4|few|TRBJ1-1|TRBD1
TGTGCCAGCAGCAAGGACAGGGGGAATTTAGGACATGAAGCTTTCTTT
CASSKDRGNLGHEAFF
>TRBV29-1|few|TRBJ2-2|NA
TGCAGCGTTGAAGCTCTTGGGGAGCTGTTTTTT
CSVEALGELFF
>TRBV29-1|NA|TRBJ2-2|NA
TGCAGCGTTGAAGTGGCAGGGCTTCACACCGGGGAGCTGTTTTTT
CSVEVAGLHTGELFF
>TRBV4-1|few|TRBJ1-5|TRBD1
TGCGCCAGCAGCTCTAACAGGGGCGGGTCAAGACAGCCCCAGCATTTT
CASSSNRGGSRQPQHF
>TRBV5-1|few|TRBJ1-2|TRBD1
TGCGCCAGCAGCGGGCGGGACAGGGGGCTCCGCAGCGAGGGAGGCTACACCTTC
CASSGRDRGLRSEGGYTF
>TRBV27|NA|TRBJ2-1|NA
TGTGCCAGCACTAGGGGGATCTACAATGAGCAGTTCTTC
CASTRGIYNEQFF
>TRBV5-1|few|TRBJ2-3|NA
TGCGCCAGCAGCTTGGGGGTCAGGGAAGATACGCAGTATTTT
CASSLGVREDTQYF
>TRBV14|NA|TRBJ1-1|TRBD1
TGTGCCAGCAGCCAAGTTGGCAGGGGGTTCACTGAAGCTTTCTTT
CASSQVGRGFTEAFF
>TRBV5-1|few|TRBJ1-2|NA
TGCGCCAGCAGCTTAACCGGGACCCAATCTCAGCGGGGCTACACCTTC
CASSLTGTQSQRGYTF
>TRBV5-1|NA|TRBJ2-3|TRBD2
TGCGCCAGCAGCTTGCTAGCGGGGGGCCTCTCCGATACGCAGTATTTT
CASSLLAGGLSDTQYF
>TRBV21-1|many|TRBJ2-1|NA
TGTGCCAGCAGCGCCGGGGGTGAGGGGAATGAGCAGTTCTTC
CASSAGGEGNEQFF
>TRBV7-2|few|TRBJ2-5|NA
TGTGCCAGCAGCTTCCGGGCAACGGAGGCTGAGACCCAGTACTTC
CASSFRATEAETQYF
>TRBV27|NA|TRBJ2-5|NA
TGTACCAGCAGTTCGACACGCACCAAGGGAGAGACCCAGTACTTC
CTSSSTRTKGETQYF
>TRBV29-1|many|TRBJ2-1|TRBD1
TGCAGCGTTGAAGCTATAATTGGACAGGGATCCTACAATGAGCAGTTCTTC
CSVEAIIGQGSYNEQFF
>TRBV29-1|few|TRBJ1-1|NA
TGCAGCGTTGGGCAGGGGAACACTGAAGCTTTCTTT
CSVGQGNTEAFF
>TRBV29-1|NA|TRBJ1-6|NA
TGCAGCCCCAACGCAGGTCGGGATTCGTGGAGTTCACCCCTCCACTTT
CSPNAGRDSWSSPLHF
>TRBV5-1|many|TRBJ2-7|TRBD2
TGCGCCAGCAGCTCTGGGCCTAGCGGGGGGCGCTACGAGCAGTACTTC
CASSSGPSGGRYEQYF
>TRBV7-2|NA|TRBJ2-1|NA
TGTGCCAGCAGCTTTAATGGGCTCGTTGAGCAGTTCTTC
CASSFNGLVEQFF
>TRBV5-6|few|TRBJ2-1|NA
TGTGCCAGCAGCCTCAGTAGTCGGTTTTGGAATGAGCAGTTCTTC
CASSLSSRFWNEQFF
>TRBV5-4|few|TRBJ2-1|TRBD1
TGTGCCAGCAGCGACGCTCAGGGGGCCAATGAGCAGTTCTTC
CASSDAQGANEQFF
>TRBV6-5|few|TRBJ1-6|TRBD1
TGTGCCAGCAGTTACTTGACAGGGGGTAATTCACCCCTCCACTTT
CASSYLTGGNSPLHF
>TRBV6-1|NA|TRBJ2-2|NA
TGTGCCAGCTGTCAAACAGGGGGGGACACCGGGGAGCTGTTTTTT
CASCQTGGDTGELFF
>TRBV4-3|NA|TRBJ2-3|NA
TGCGCCAGCAGCCAAGTGTACAGGGAGGGTACGCAGTATTTT
CASSQVYREGTQYF
>TRBV5-4|few|TRBJ1-2|NA
TGTGCCAGCAACCAGGACATCACTAACTATGGCTACACCTTC
CASNQDITNYGYTF
>TRBV2|NA|TRBJ2-2|NA
TGTGCCAGCAGTGAAGCGCGGAGGGACACCGGGGAGCTGTTTTTT
CASSEARRDTGELFF
>TRBV13|few|TRBJ2-3|NA
TGTGCCAGCAGCTTCGCAGGAGAAGATACGCAGTATTTT
CASSFAGEDTQYF
>TRBV9|NA|TRBJ2-7|NA
TGTGCCAGCAGCACTAAGGTGGGGGCAGGGTTCTACGAGCAGTACTTC
CASSTKVGAGFYEQYF